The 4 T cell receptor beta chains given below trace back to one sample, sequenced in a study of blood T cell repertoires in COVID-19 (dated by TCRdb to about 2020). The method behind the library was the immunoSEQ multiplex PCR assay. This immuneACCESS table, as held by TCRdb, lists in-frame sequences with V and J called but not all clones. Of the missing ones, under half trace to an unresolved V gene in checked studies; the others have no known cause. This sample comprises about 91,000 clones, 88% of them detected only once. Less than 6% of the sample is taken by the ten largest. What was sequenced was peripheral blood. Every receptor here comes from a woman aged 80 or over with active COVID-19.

The CDR3 DNA is TGTGCCAGCAGCTTATGGGCTAGCGGGAGGAACACAGATACGCAGTATTTT. Translation gives CASSLWASGRNTDTQYF. The chain couples TRBV7-3 to TRBJ2-3; 11 bases line up with TRBD2. Germline CDR1 and CDR2: SGHTA and FQGTGA. The CDR3 consists of 17 residues. V gave up 2 bases and J gave up 2 bases; unmatched junction bases: 6.

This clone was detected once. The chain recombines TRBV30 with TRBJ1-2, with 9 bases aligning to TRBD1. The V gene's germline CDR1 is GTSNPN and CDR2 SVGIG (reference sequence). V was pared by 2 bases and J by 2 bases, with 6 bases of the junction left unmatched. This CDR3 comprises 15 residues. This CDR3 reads CAWSLGTGRNYGYTF. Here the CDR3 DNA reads TGTGCCTGGAGTCTAGGGACAGGGAGGAACTATGGCTACACCTTC.

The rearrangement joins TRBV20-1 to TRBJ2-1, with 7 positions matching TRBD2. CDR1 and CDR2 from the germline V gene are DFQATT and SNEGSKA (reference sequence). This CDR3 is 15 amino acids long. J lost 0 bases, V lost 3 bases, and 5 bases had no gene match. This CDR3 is CSASWLADSYNEQFF. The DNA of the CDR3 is TGCAGTGCTAGTTGGCTAGCGGACTCCTACAATGAGCAGTTCTTC.

CDR3 bases: TGTGCCAGCAGCTCATTCCGAGGCGGGGGAGCAGAGACCCAGTACTTC. Amino acid sequence: CASSSFRGGGAETQYF. This chain joins TRBV7-2 and TRBJ2-5; 7 nucleotides match TRBD2. The CDR3 extends over 16 amino acids. CDR1 is SGHTA and CDR2 is FQGNSA in the germline V gene. After removal of 4 bases from V and 4 bases from J, the junction contained 12 bases not matched to a gene.